This TCR beta chain appears in the sequencing data of a study of siplizumab effects on memory and regulatory T cells. TCRdb keeps only in-frame clones here, not all; method: immunoSEQ multiplex PCR. This table holds about 120,000 clones, approximately 94% found once. V lost 1 base to trimming and J lost 9 bases, with 14 bases between them. CDR1 SGHRS and CDR2 YFSETQ come from the germline V gene. This CDR3 contains 14 residues. The sequenced sample was non-Treg CD4+ T cells sorted from blood. The receptor comes from a human donor in good health. V and J are TRBV5-1 and TRBJ2-1, with a tentative D call TRBD1 (5 bases). CDR3 loop: CASSLLQGRSEQFF. DNA of the CDR3: TGCGCCAGCAGCTTGCTCCAGGGTCGGAGTGAGCAGTTCTTC.